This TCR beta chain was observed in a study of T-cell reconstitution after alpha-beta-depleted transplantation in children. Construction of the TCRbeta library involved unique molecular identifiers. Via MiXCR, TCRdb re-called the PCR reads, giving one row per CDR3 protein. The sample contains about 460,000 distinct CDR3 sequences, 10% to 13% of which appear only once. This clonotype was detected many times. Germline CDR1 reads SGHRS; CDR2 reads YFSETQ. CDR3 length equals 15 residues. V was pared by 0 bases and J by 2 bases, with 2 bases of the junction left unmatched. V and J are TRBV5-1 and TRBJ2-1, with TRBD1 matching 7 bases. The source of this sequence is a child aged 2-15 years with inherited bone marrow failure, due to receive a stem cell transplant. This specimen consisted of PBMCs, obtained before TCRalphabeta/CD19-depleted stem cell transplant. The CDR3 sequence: CASSLATGTYNEQFF. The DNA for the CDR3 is TGCGCCAGCAGCTTGGCGACAGGGACCTACAATGAGCAGTTCTTC. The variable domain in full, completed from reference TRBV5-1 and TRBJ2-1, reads KAGVTQTPRYLIKTRGQQVTLSCSPISGHRSVSWYQQTPGQGLQFLFEYFSETQRNKGNFPGRFSGRQFSNSRSEMNVSTLELGDSALYLCASSLATGTYNEQFFGPGTRLTVL.